Below are 28 T cell receptor beta chains sequenced from a single sample in a study of metastatic and nonmetastatic thyroid tumors. Thyroid surgery was preceded by no treatment in any patient. TCRdb redid the clone calls on the PCR reads using MiXCR. The sample lists tens of thousands of clones, about 20% occurring once. The material sequenced was blood. These receptors were obtained from a female donor with papillary thyroid cancer or a benign thyroid nodule (not recorded which). Some clones in this sample may be carry-over from other donors' samples.

This clone was counted at least ten times. J is TRBJ2-1 and V is TRBV15, with D perhaps assigned TRBD1 or TRBD2 (5 bases each). V lost 0 bases to trimming and J lost 5 bases, with 8 bases between them. This CDR3 comprises 14 residues. The germline V gene encodes CDR1 LNHNV and CDR2 YYDKDF (reference sequence). The DNA of the CDR3 is TGTGCCACCAGCAGAGATGGGGGAAACAATGAGCAGTTCTTC. Amino acid sequence: CATSRDGGNNEQFF.

This clone was detected many times. The rearrangement links TRBV5-1 to TRBJ2-7; a weak D match, TRBD1 (6 bases). The CDR3 sequence is 15 residues long. Germline V gives CDR1 SGHRS, CDR2 YFSETQ. Between the trimmed V and J ends, which lost 5 bases and 3 bases, there was a span of 18 bases. CDR3 region: CASSLEPGHIYEQYF. The CDR3 DNA reads as TGCGCCAGCAGTCTTGAGCCGGGACACATCTACGAGCAGTACTTC.

V is TRBV18 and J is TRBJ1-5; D gene ambiguous. Per the germline V gene, CDR1 is KGHSH and CDR2 is LQKENI. Deletions cut 2 bases from V and 5 bases from J, with 7 bases between. The CDR3 length is 13 residues. DNA of the CDR3: TGTGCCAGCTCACCAGGGCAACATCAGCCCCAGCATTTT. Its translation is CASSPGQHQPQHF.

A few counts support this clone. The rearrangement links TRBV12-3 or TRBV12-4 to TRBJ2-1, with 7 bases that match TRBD2. The CDR3 length is 15 residues. The J segment lost 1 base and the V segment lost 5 bases, leaving 5 bases of the junction unmatched. CDR3 bases: TGTGCCAGCAGTCGTAGCGGGTTGTCCTACAATGAGCAGTTCTTC. Residues: CASSRSGLSYNEQFF.

The chain recombines TRBV6-1 with TRBJ2-7, with D tentatively TRBD2 (5 bases). CDR1 MNHNS and CDR2 SASEGT come from the germline V gene. The CDR3 runs 14 residues. V shed 5 bases and J shed 3 bases, with 14 bases lying between them. Here the CDR3 DNA reads TGTGCCAGCAGTAGCGGTGAACTCCGCTACGAGCAGTACTTC. Its translation: CASSSGELRYEQYF.

This clone appeared many times. The J gene is TRBJ1-4, the V gene TRBV6-1; D gene uncertain. This CDR3 has 12 residues. V was clipped by 6 bases and J by 13 bases, with 15 bases between them. The germline V gene encodes CDR1 MNHNS and CDR2 SASEGT. The CDR3 nucleotides are TGTGCCAGCAGCCTCGTTGGTGGTCGACTGTTTTTT. As protein: CASSLVGGRLFF.

This clone has a count of ten or more. The chain carries TRBV5-1 and TRBJ1-6; 10 bases are shared with TRBD1. With V trimmed by 4 bases and J by 10 bases, 11 bases remained unmatched. This CDR3 has 16 residues. Germline V gene lookup returns CDR1 SGHRS and CDR2 YFSETQ. The CDR3 here is CASSRTGTGEGSPLHF. CDR3 DNA: TGCGCCAGCAGCCGCACGGGGACAGGGGAAGGATCACCCCTCCACTTT.

The chain combines TRBV6-4 with TRBJ1-3, with a tentative D call TRBD1 (5 bases). The germline gives CDR1 MRHNA, CDR2 SNTAGT. Trimming stripped 5 bases from V and 0 bases from J, with 11 bases between. This CDR3 comprises 15 residues. DNA of the CDR3: TGTGCCAGCAGTCCCGACAGCAGCTCTGGAAACACCATATATTTT. Encoded protein: CASSPDSSSGNTIYF.

This clone came up many times. The rearrangement uses TRBV19 and TRBJ2-7; the match to TRBD1 covers 8 bases. The CDR3 is 13 residues long. Losses at the gene ends were 5 bases for V and 6 bases for J; bases not matched to a gene: 6. Germline-derived CDR1 and CDR2 are LNHDA and SQIVND (reference sequence). CDR3 protein: CASSLRQGTEQYF. As DNA, the CDR3 is TGTGCCAGTAGTCTTCGACAGGGGACCGAGCAGTACTTC. Supplemented by reference TRBV19 and TRBJ2-7, the full variable domain reads DGGITQSPKYLFRKEGQNVTLSCEQNLNHDAMYWYRQDPGQGLRLIYYSQIVNDFQKGDIAEGYSVSREKKESFPLTVTSAQKNPTAFYLCASSLRQGTEQYFGPGTRLTVT.

At least ten counts were recorded for this clone. The chain combines TRBV4-1 with TRBJ2-3; 9 bases line up with TRBD2. The V gene's germline CDR1 is MGHRA and CDR2 YSYEKL. The V gene end was trimmed by 4 bases and the J gene end by 1 base; junction bases not matched to a gene: 3. CDR3 size: 15 residues. The CDR3 spells CASSLAGAGTDTQYF. As DNA, the CDR3 is TGCGCCAGCAGCCTAGCGGGAGCTGGCACAGATACGCAGTATTTT.

This chain connects TRBV11-3 to TRBJ1-1; TRBD1 matches at 7 bases. Losses at the gene ends were 4 bases for V and 5 bases for J; bases not matched to a gene: 10. Germline V gene lookup returns CDR1 SGHNT and CDR2 YENEEA. The CDR3 consists of 15 residues. The CDR3: CASSSAGTGATEAFF. The CDR3, as DNA: TGTGCCAGCAGCTCCGCGGGTACAGGGGCTACTGAAGCTTTCTTT.

This clone was counted at least ten times. The CDR3 coding sequence is TGTGCCAGTAGCACTCTAGCAACCCAAGAGACCCAGTACTTC. Encoded protein: CASSTLATQETQYF. This chain connects TRBV19 to TRBJ2-5; D perhaps matches TRBD2 (5 bases). CDR3 length: 14 residues. Germline-derived CDR1 and CDR2 are LNHDA and SQIVND (reference sequence). Trimming removed 6 bases from V and 1 base from J, with 12 bases in between.

By proportion, this clone is medium-sized. This rearrangement joins TRBV6-5 to TRBJ2-2, with D possibly TRBD2 on 5 matching bases. The germline V gene encodes CDR1 MNHEY and CDR2 SVGAGI. Between the trimmed V and J ends, which lost 2 bases and 9 bases, there was a span of 19 bases. The CDR3 is made up of 16 amino acids. The CDR3 DNA is TGTGCCAGCAGTTACCCCGGAGCGTCGGGGAGAAGGGAGCTGTTTTTT. Encoded protein: CASSYPGASGRRELFF.

This clone has a count of ten or more. Other DNA sequences from this sample encode an identical CDR3 as well. V usage is TRBV5-1 and J usage is TRBJ2-7; possibly TRBD1 for D (6 bases). The V gene lost 2 bases and the J gene lost 4 bases, with 13 bases spanning the gap. CDR3 length equals 14 residues. Germline CDR1 SGHRS, CDR2 YFSETQ. The CDR3 DNA reads as TGCGCCAGCAGCTTTGGACCACAGGGTTACGAGCAGTACTTC. Translated: CASSFGPQGYEQYF.

This clone showed up many times. The chain combines TRBV12-3 or TRBV12-4 with TRBJ2-5; 8 bases fit TRBD2. The V gene end was trimmed by 4 bases and the J gene end by 5 bases; junction bases not matched to a gene: 3. The CDR3 totals 13 residues. The CDR3 DNA reads as TGTGCCAGCAGTTGGCGGGAGGCGGAGACCCAGTACTTC. It encodes CASSWREAETQYF.

By proportion, this clone is medium-sized (0.01 to 0.1%). This chain links TRBV28 with TRBJ2-2; D not resolved. The germline V gene has CDR1 MDHEN and CDR2 SYDVKM. The CDR3 is 11 residues long. Deletions cut 2 bases from V and 7 bases from J, with 2 bases between. The CDR3 protein is CASSLIGELFF. As DNA, the CDR3 is TGTGCCAGCAGTTTAATCGGGGAGCTGTTTTTT.

This clone was found many times. A read error is possible here, since a much larger clone lies one base away. The chain has TRBV7-9 and TRBJ2-1; no definite D call. Germline V lookup: CDR1 SEHNR, CDR2 FQNEAQ (reference sequence). This CDR3 spans 11 amino acids. The V end lost 5 bases, the J end lost 2 bases, and 1 base lay between the germline ends. CDR3 sequence: CASSPYNEQFF. The CDR3, as DNA: TGTGCCAGCAGCCCCTACAATGAGCAGTTCTTC.

Points on this clone: This may be a read error: a much more frequent sequence differs by one nucleotide. V and J are TRBV9 and TRBJ2-2; D is undetermined. Germline V gives CDR1 SGDLS, CDR2 YYNGEE. Trimming took 9 bases from V and 1 from J, leaving 10 bases between them. CDR3 size: 13 residues. CDR3: CATAYRNTGELFF. The CDR3 nucleotides read TGTGCCACTGCATACCGGAACACCGGGGAGCTGTTTTTT.

This clone has at least ten counts. The rearrangement links TRBV11-3 to TRBJ2-2; the D is unclear. In germline, CDR1 is SGHNT, CDR2 YENEEA. CDR3 length: 14 amino acids. V was pared by 6 bases and J by 1 base, with 9 bases between. The CDR3 DNA reads TGTGCCAGCAGTCGGAAGCAGAACACCGGGGAGCTGTTTTTT. It translates to CASSRKQNTGELFF.

The chain uses TRBV12-3 or TRBV12-4 and TRBJ2-1, with 8 bases matching TRBD2. The CDR3 totals 17 residues. The V and J ends lost 7 bases and 7 bases, in that order; junction bases with no gene match: 18. CDR3 DNA sequence: TGTGCCAGCAACCCGACTAGCGTGAGGGCCTGGTATAATGAGCAGTTCTTC. Protein sequence: CASNPTSVRAWYNEQFF.

The sample holds a few counts of this clone. Written as DNA, the CDR3 is TGCGCCAGCAGTTTAACAGGGGGGACCGGGGAGCTGTTTTTT. Translated: CASSLTGGTGELFF. The chain has TRBV10-1 and TRBJ2-2; TRBD1 aligns across 8 bases. The CDR3 loop spans 14 amino acids. V shed 5 bases, J shed 5 bases, and the junction held 4 bases outside the gene matches. Germline values: CDR1 WNHNN, CDR2 SYGVQD (reference sequence).

This clone was detected many times. CDR3 sequence: CASSEGGETQYF. For the CDR3, the DNA is TGTGCCAGCAGTGAGGGGGGGGAGACCCAGTACTTC. The chain combines TRBV6-1 with TRBJ2-5, with TRBD2 identical over 7 bases. From germline, CDR1 is MNHNS and CDR2 SASEGT. Germline trimming cut 3 bases from V and 5 bases from J; bases unmatched to any gene: 0. This CDR3 spans 12 amino acids.

This clone was counted many times. This chain uses TRBV12-3 or TRBV12-4 with TRBJ2-7; D is unresolved. This CDR3 is built from 12 residues. V was clipped by 4 bases and J by 4 bases, with 8 bases between them. This CDR3 is CASSSGVYEQYF. CDR3 coding DNA: TGTGCCAGCAGTTCCGGAGTGTACGAGCAGTACTTC.

This clone was picked up a small number of times. The chain couples TRBV7-6 to TRBJ2-1, with D possibly being TRBD2 (6 bases). Trimming removed 1 base from V and 8 bases from J, with 6 bases in between. CDR3 size: 12 residues. Germline V gene sequence: CDR1 SGHVS, CDR2 FNYEAQ. The CDR3 DNA reads TGTGCCAGCAGCTTAGTAGCGGATGAGCAGTTCTTC. Protein product: CASSLVADEQFF. Variable domain in full (rest from reference TRBV7-6 and TRBJ2-1): GAGVSQSPRYKVTKRGQDVALRCDPISGHVSLYWYRQALGQGPEFLTYFNYEAQQDKSGLPNDRFSAERPEGSISTLTIQRTEQRDSAMYRCASSLVADEQFFGPGTRLTVL.

V usage is TRBV5-1 and J usage is TRBJ2-3, with D possibly being TRBD1 (5 bases). Germline V CDR1 and CDR2: SGHRS, YFSETQ. CDR3 length: 15 residues. Trimming cost V 1 base and J 2 bases, with 11 bases left between them. The DNA of the CDR3 is TGCGCCAGCAGCTTGTATGACAGACACACAGATACGCAGTATTTT. Its translation is CASSLYDRHTDTQYF. The whole variable domain, filled in from reference TRBV5-1 and TRBJ2-3, reads KAGVTQTPRYLIKTRGQQVTLSCSPISGHRSVSWYQQTPGQGLQFLFEYFSETQRNKGNFPGRFSGRQFSNSRSEMNVSTLELGDSALYLCASSLYDRHTDTQYFGPGTRLTVL.

In its sample, this clone was seen a few times. An end of the junction differs from the germline gene, which may be a read error. Other nucleotide sequences from this sample produce the same CDR3. The V call is TRBV27, the J call TRBJ1-1; no clear D. CDR1 and CDR2 (germline): MNHEY, SMNVEV (reference sequence). CDR3 length: 15 amino acids. The CDR3 coding sequence is TGTGCCAGCAGTTTATTCCCTGAGTTGAACACCGAAGCTTTCTTT. As protein: CASSLFPELNTEAFF.

The sample holds a few counts of this clone. The conserved phenylalanine or tryptophan normally closing the CDR3 is absent here, so this likely arose from a read error. The chain employs TRBV19 and TRBJ2-4; D is perhaps TRBD2 (6 bases). With the DNA end fitting TRBJ2-1 better, the J assignment may be wrong. Germline lookup yields CDR1 LNHDA and CDR2 SQIVND (reference sequence). CDR3 length equals 14 residues. DNA for the CDR3: TGTGCCAGTAGGGCCGGACTACCATACAATGAGCAGTTCCTA. Translated: CASRAGLPYNEQFL.

There are a few counts of this clone. One junction end does not reproduce the germline sequence, and a read error may be involved. The chain couples TRBV7-9 to TRBJ2-7; no reliable D call. Germline V lookup: CDR1 SEHNR, CDR2 FQNEAQ (reference sequence). The CDR3 is 12 amino acids. The chain's CDR3 is CASSLVVDEQYF. The CDR3 DNA sequence: TGTGCCAGCAGCTTAGTCGTTGACGAGCAATACTTC.